This entry is about one TCR beta chain. This clone was observed a few times. It has no known antigen specificity. Base qualities were left out, and no much larger clone turns up one base away. None of the patients had been given any treatment before thyroid surgery. The study retrospectively analysed patient clinical samples collected from about 2012 to 2018 using T-cell receptor beta sequencing. The germline V gene provides CDR1 MNHNS and CDR2 SASEGT. Spanning cysteine to phenylalanine, the CDR3 consists of 11 amino acids. The retained sequence is limited to the CDR3, 33 bases, with the frame set at the first base. V is shortened by 6 bases, J by 6 bases, and the region joining them spans 7 bases. Receptor libraries were prepared by PCR. TCRdb lists the instrument as Illumina HiSeq 4000. High-throughput sequencing was used to profile the CDR3 region of the TCR beta-chain in every patient. As for how the authors treated the data: Drawing on CDR3 differences between clinicopathological groups, the researchers built a classifier meant to tell apart patients with distant-metastatic papillary thyroid cancer. The Shannon index was used to measure repertoire diversity, and the Morisita-Horn index was used to measure how similar tumor and blood repertoires were. TCRdb reanalyzed the raw reads on its own, using fastp at Q25 for trimming and MiXCR for clone calling, and kept in-frame beta chains. The V and J calls and clone size come from TCRdb's table, not from the authors' own analysis. For this sample there are about 3,500 clones; less than 40% appear just once. The ten largest clones represent roughly an eighth of the sample.

This sample stems from a study of metastatic and nonmetastatic thyroid tumors (dated by TCRdb to the early 2020s). Concerning the study at large: The researchers compared repertoires between peripheral blood samples and tumor or nodule tissue samples from patients with malignant or benign thyroid disease. Summary of the overall study and its limitations: In both blood and tumor samples, TCR beta diversity was reported to be significantly higher in malignant tumors than in benign nodules.

This clonotype was obtained from a male donor with papillary thyroid cancer or a benign thyroid nodule (not recorded which). Some clones in this sample may be carry-over from other donors' samples. Sequencing was carried out using adjacent normal tissue. The chain uses TRBV6-1 and TRBJ2-3; the D gene is not confidently resolved. The CDR3 has the sequence CASREKDTQYF. The nucleotides read TGTGCCAGCAGAGAGAAGGATACGCAGTATTTT.